This T cell receptor beta chain comes out of a study of T cells in Graves' hyperthyroidism and ophthalmopathy. This clonotype was recorded a few times. What it binds is not known. Amplification targeted TCR beta CDR3 regions from RNA transcripts. RT-PCR in the first round (using the HTBI primer set) targeted the TCR CDR3. In TCRdb, the multiplex PCR reads were re-called with MiXCR into one record per CDR3 protein. The profile shows a few hundred thousand distinct CDR3 sequences, about 16% of them singletons. Study results and limitations: Peripheral blood also featured most of the thyroid clonotypes expanded above 0.001.

V lost 1 base to trimming and J lost 4 bases, with 16 bases between them. Germline V gives CDR1 SQVTM, CDR2 ANQGSEA. CDR3 length: 15 residues. This TCR was sampled from a woman aged 55-69 years with Graves' ophthalmopathy. The sequenced sample consisted of blood. The J gene is TRBJ2-5, the V gene TRBV29-1, with D perhaps assigned TRBD1 or TRBD2 (5 bases each). The CDR3 DNA follows: TGCAGCGTTGAAGCCCATCTGAGAGGGGCAGAGACCCAGTACTTC. It translates to CSVEAHLRGAETQYF. Filled out from reference TRBV29-1 and TRBJ2-5, the complete variable domain reads SAVISQKPSRDICQRGTSLTIQCQVDSQVTMMFWYRQQPGQSLTLIATANQGSEATYESGFVIDKFPISRPNLTFSTLTVSNMSPEDSSIYLCSVEAHLRGAETQYFGPGTRLLVL.